This entry concerns a single TCR beta chain. With a much larger clone just one base away, this may be a read error. Germline V CDR1 and CDR2: SQVTM, ANQGSEA. Trimming took 8 bases from V and 8 from J; bases not matched to a gene: 13. This CDR3 region has 15 residues. The sample is drawn from a study of CD8 T cells in ankylosing spondylitis. TCRdb re-called the 5' RACE reads through MiXCR, storing one row per CDR3 protein. The profile covers about 180,000 distinct CDR3 sequences, with approximately 9.9% appearing a single time and approximately 16% taken by the ten largest. The TCR sequence derives from a female donor with ankylosing spondylitis or in good health (not recorded which). V is TRBV29-1 and J is TRBJ2-4; 12 nucleotides align to TRBD2. Material: blood, either unsorted or a sorted T cell fraction (not recorded which). The CDR3 DNA reads as TGCAGCATTCGGGGACTAGCGGGTGGATTGGACATTCAGTACTTC. Translation gives CSIRGLAGGLDIQYF.